This TCR beta chain was recorded in a study of cytomegalovirus exposure and HLA in healthy donors. The CDR3 contains 18 residues. Germline V CDR1 and CDR2: SGHDT, YYEEEE. Primers: 60 Vbeta forward and 13 Jbeta reverse. Produced via immunoSEQ multiplex PCR; TCRdb's table is partial and in-frame only. The sample holds about 150,000 clones; around 60% are singletons and the top ten take about 7.1%. This rearrangement joins TRBV5-6 to TRBJ2-5, with 10 nucleotides matching TRBD2. The better agreement between TRBJ2-7 and the DNA end casts doubt on the J call. The sample consisted of PBMCs. This TCR came from a woman in her sixties or seventies in good health and CMV-seropositive. The CDR3 loop reads CASSLEVGSGREDYEQYF. CDR3 nucleotide sequence: TGTGCCAGCAGCTTGGAAGTGGGCAGCGGGAGGGAGGACTACGAGCAGTACTTC.